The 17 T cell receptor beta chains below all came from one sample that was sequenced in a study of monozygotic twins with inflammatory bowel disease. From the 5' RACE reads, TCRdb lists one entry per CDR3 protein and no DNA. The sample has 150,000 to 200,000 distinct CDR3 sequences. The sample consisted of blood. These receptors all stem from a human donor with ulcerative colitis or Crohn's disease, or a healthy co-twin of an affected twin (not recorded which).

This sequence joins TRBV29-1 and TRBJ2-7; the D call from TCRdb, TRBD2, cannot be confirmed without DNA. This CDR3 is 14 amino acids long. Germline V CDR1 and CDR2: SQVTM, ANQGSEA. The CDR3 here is CSVPSAGPSYEQYF.

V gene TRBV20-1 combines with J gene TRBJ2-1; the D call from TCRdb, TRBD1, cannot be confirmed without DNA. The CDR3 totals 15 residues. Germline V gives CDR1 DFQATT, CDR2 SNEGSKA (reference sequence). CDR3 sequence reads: CSASALDRGVDEQFF.

CDR3 loop: CASSMWGSGANVLTF. The chain combines TRBV19 with TRBJ2-6; TCRdb's D call, TRBD1, is unchecked because there is no DNA. The CDR3 is made up of 15 amino acids. CDR1 and CDR2 from the germline V gene are LNHDA and SQIVND (reference sequence).

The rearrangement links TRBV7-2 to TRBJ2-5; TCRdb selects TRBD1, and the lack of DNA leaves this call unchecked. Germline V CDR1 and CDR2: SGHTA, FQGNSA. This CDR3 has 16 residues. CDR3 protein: CASSQGGAGWRETQYF. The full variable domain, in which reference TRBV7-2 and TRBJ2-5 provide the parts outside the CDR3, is GAGVSQSPSNKVTEKGKDVELRCDPISGHTALYWYRQSLGQGLEFLIYFQGNSAPDKSGLPSDRFSAERTGGSVSTLTIQRTQQEDSAVYLCASSQGGAGWRETQYFGPGTRLLVL.

Here the CDR3 reads CASTGDSSYEQYF. This sequence joins TRBV28 and TRBJ2-7; TCRdb's D gene call, TRBD1, goes unchecked for lack of DNA. Per germline, CDR1 MDHEN and CDR2 SYDVKM. CDR3 length: 13 residues.

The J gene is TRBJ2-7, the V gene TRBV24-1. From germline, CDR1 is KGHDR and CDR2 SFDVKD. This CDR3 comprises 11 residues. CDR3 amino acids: CATSDSHRQYF.

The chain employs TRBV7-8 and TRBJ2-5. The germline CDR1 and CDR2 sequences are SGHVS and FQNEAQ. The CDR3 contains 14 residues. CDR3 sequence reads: CASSPHMGQETQYF.

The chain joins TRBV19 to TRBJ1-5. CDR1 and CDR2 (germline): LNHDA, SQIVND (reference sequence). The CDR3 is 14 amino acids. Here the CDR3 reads CASSIDLWRGPQHF.

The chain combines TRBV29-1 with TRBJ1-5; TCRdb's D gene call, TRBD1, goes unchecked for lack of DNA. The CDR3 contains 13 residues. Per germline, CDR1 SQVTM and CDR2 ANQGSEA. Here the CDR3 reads CSVRWGDDQPQHF.

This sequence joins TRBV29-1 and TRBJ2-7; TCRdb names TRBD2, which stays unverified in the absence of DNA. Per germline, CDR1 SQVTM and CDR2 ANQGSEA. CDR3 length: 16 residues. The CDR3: CSVEGSRLAGAYEQYF.

The CDR3: CASSSAGPGGTQYF. J is TRBJ2-3 and V is TRBV12-3 or TRBV12-4; the TRBD1 assignment by TCRdb is unverifiable without DNA. CDR3 length: 14 amino acids.

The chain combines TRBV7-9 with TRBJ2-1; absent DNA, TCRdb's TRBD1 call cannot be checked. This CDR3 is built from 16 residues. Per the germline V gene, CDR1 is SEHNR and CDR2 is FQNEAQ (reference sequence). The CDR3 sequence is CASSTGQGERDNEQFF.

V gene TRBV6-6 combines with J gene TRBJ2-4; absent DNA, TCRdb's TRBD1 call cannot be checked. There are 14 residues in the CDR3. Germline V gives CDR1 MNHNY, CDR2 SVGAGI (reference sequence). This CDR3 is CASGPGLAKNMQYF.

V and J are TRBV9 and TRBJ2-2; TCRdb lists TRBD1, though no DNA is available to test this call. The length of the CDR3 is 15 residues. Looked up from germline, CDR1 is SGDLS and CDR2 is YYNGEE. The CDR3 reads CASSVGGAPPRELFF.

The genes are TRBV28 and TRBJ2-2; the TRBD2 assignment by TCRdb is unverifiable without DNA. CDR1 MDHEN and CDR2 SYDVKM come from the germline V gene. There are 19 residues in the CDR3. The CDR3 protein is CASSLGPGILAGRVGELFF.

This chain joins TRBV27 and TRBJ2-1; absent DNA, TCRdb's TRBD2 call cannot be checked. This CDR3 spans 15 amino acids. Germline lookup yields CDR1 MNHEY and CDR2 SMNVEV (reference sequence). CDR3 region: CASTSGSRSYNEQFF.

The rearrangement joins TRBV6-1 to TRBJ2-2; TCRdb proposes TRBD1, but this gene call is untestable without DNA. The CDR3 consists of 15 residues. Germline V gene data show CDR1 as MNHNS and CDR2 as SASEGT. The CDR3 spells CASNTQGDASGELFF.